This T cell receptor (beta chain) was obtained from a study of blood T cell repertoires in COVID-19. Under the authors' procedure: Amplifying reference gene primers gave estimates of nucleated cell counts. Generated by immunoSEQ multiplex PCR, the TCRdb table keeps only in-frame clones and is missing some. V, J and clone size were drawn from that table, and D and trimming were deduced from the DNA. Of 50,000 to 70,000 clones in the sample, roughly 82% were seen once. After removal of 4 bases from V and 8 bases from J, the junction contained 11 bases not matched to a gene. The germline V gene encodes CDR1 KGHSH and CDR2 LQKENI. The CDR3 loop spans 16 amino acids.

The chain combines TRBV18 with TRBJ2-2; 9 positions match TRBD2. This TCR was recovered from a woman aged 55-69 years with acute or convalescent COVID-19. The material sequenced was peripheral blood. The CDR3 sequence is CASSLRTSANLGELFF. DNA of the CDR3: TGTGCCAGCTCACTCCGGACTAGCGCGAATTTAGGGGAGCTGTTTTTT.